This T cell receptor beta chain originates from a study of control samples from healthy donors and cancer patients. TCRdb's table, derived via immunoSEQ multiplex PCR, lists solely in-frame clones and lacks some. The table lists roughly 90,000 clones, roughly 93% of them singletons. This CDR3 comprises 11 residues. Germline V lookup: CDR1 SNHLY, CDR2 FYNNEI. V was cut by 11 bases and J by 4 bases, with 11 bases left in between. The gene calls are TRBV2 and TRBJ1-2; D uncertain. The specimen was blood. This receptor was identified in a woman aged 30 to 39 in good health. The CDR3 here is CAGLEGYGYTF. The CDR3 DNA sequence: TGTGCCGGCTTGGAGGGCTATGGCTACACCTTC.